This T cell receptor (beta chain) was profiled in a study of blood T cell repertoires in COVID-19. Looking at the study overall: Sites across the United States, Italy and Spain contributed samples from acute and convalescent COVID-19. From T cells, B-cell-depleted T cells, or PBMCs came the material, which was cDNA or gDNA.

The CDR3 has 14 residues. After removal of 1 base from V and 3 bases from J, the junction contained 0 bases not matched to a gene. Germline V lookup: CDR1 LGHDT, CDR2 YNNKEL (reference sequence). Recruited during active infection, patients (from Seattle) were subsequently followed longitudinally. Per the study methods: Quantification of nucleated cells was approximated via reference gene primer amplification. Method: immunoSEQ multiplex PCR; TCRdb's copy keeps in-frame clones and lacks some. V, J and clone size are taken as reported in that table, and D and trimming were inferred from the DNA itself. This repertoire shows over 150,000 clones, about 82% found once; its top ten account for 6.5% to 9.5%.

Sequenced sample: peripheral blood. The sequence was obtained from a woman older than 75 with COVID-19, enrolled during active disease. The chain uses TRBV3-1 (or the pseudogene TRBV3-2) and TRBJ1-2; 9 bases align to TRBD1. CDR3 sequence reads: CASSQGTGDYGYTF. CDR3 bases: TGTGCCAGCAGCCAAGGGACAGGGGACTATGGCTACACCTTC.